This is a list of T cell receptor beta chains from one sample in a study of CD8+ T cells in alopecia areata. The method was immunoSEQ multiplex PCR; TCRdb's version includes in-frame clones alone and lacks a portion of them. The sample includes under 350,000 clones, roughly 64% seen only once; the top ten take approximately 1.7%. The input for sequencing was CD4+ T cells sorted from blood, taken at week 24, from a patient treated with tofacitinib. These receptors all stem from a human donor with alopecia areata. Both conserved end residues are part of each CDR3. D genes are given only for firm matches. Rows give clone size only sometimes, using once, few, many, or a class for an expanded clone.

V	D	size	J	CDR3	DNA
TRBV14	.	few	TRBJ2-2	CASRLAVNTGELFF	TGTGCCAGCAGGTTAGCGGTGAACACCGGGGAGCTGTTTTTT
TRBV5-1	TRBD1	.	TRBJ2-7	CASKEDRGYEQYF	TGCGCCAGCAAGGAGGACAGGGGCTACGAGCAGTACTTC
TRBV6-1	TRBD2	few	TRBJ2-2	CASSDGLAGTGELFF	TGTGCCAGCAGTGATGGACTAGCGGGCACCGGGGAGCTGTTTTTT
TRBV5-1	.	few	TRBJ2-3	CASSFDPSTDTQYF	TGCGCCAGCAGCTTTGACCCTAGCACAGATACGCAGTATTTT
TRBV29-1	.	.	TRBJ1-1	CSVALGLINTEAFF	TGCAGCGTTGCCCTGGGACTGATCAACACTGAAGCTTTCTTT
TRBV4-1	.	few	TRBJ1-6	CASSQEGGPYNSPLHF	TGCGCCAGCAGCCAAGAGGGGGGGCCGTATAATTCACCCCTCCACTTT
TRBV7-2	TRBD1	.	TRBJ1-1	CASSSWTGVNTEAFF	TGTGCCAGCAGCTCATGGACAGGGGTGAACACTGAAGCTTTCTTT
TRBV23-1	TRBD1	few	TRBJ2-6	CASRPQGLRGSGANVLTF	TGCGCCAGCAGACCACAGGGGTTACGCGGCTCTGGGGCCAACGTCCTGACTTTC
TRBV9	.	.	TRBJ1-2	CASSVGRGDRYGYTF	TGTGCCAGCAGCGTAGGCAGGGGAGACCGCTATGGCTACACCTTC
TRBV4-3	.	few	TRBJ2-2	CASSQTARGVGELFF	TGCGCCAGCAGCCAAACGGCCAGGGGTGTCGGGGAGCTGTTTTTT